The rows below give T cell receptor gamma chains drawn from one sample of a study of Vγ9Vδ2 T cells in congenital toxoplasmosis. TCRdb processed the reads again with the CATT caller. The data hold approximately 300 gamma-chain clones, with less than 25% observed a single time. The sample comprised gamma-delta T cells from blood. These receptors all come from a child under 10 years old born to a mother with Toxoplasma gondii infection during pregnancy, either congenitally infected or uninfected (not recorded which). The CDR3 runs from the conserved cysteine through the conserved F or W. The order of the fields is clone size, J gene, V gene, CDR3 DNA, CDR3 protein. Each size is once, few, many, or a class for an expanded clone.

>large|TRGJP|TRGV9
TGTGCCTTGTGGGAGATACCCAATTCGGAATTGGGCAAAAAAATCAAGGTATTT
CALWEIPNSELGKKIKVF
>hyperexpanded|TRGJP|TRGV9
TGTGCCTTGTGGGAAGAGTTGGGCAAAAAAATCAAGGTATTT
CALWEELGKKIKVF
>large|TRGJP|TRGV9
TGTGCCTTGTGGGAGGACCAAGAGTTGGGCAAAAAAATCAAGGTATTT
CALWEDQELGKKIKVF
>large|TRGJ1/TRGJ2|TRGV4
TGTGCCACCTGGGATGGGAATTATTATAAGAAACTCTTT
CATWDGNYYKKLF
>medium-sized|TRGJP|TRGV9
TGTGCCTTGTGGGACTCGCAAGAGTTGGGCAAAAAAATCAAGGTATTT
CALWDSQELGKKIKVF
>hyperexpanded|TRGJP|TRGV9
TGTGCCTTGTGGGAGGTGCTGAGTGAGTTGGGCAAAAAAATCAAGGTATTT
CALWEVLSELGKKIKVF
>hyperexpanded|TRGJ1/TRGJ2|TRGV9
TGTGCCTTGTGGGAGGTGCACCATTATAAGAAACTCTTT
CALWEVHHYKKLF
>large|TRGJP1|TRGV10
TGTGCTGCGTGGGATAAGGCCACTGGTTGGTTCAAGATATTT
CAAWDKATGWFKIF
>large|TRGJP|TRGV9
TGTGCCTTGTGGTTCCAAGAGTTGGGCAAAAAAATCAAGGTATTT
CALWFQELGKKIKVF
>hyperexpanded|TRGJP1|TRGV10
TGTGCTGCGTGGGATTATACCACTGGTTGGTTCAAGATATTT
CAAWDYTTGWFKIF
>large|TRGJ1/TRGJ2|TRGV8
TGTGCCACCTGGGATAGAACCACGCCGCTTTATTATAAGAAACTCTTT
CATWDRTTPLYYKKLF
>large|TRGJP1|TRGV10
TGTGCTGCGTGGGATTCAGGTTGGTTCAAGATATTT
CAAWDSGWFKIF
>large|TRGJP1|TRGV9
TGTGCCTTGTGGGAGGGGAGGTATACCACTGGTTGGTTCAAGATATTT
CALWEGRYTTGWFKIF
>large|TRGJP|TRGV9
TGTGCCTTGTGGGAGGTGGGAGAGTTGGGCAAAAAAATCAAGGTATTT
CALWEVGELGKKIKVF
>large|TRGJP|TRGV9
TGTGCCTTGTGGGAGCAGAAGGGGTTTGGCAAAAAAATCAAGGTATTT
CALWEQKGFGKKIKVF